A single sample gave rise to the 28 T cell receptor beta chains below, sequenced in a study of beta chain features in type 1 diabetes. Expressed TCRB transcripts were sequenced because the isolated RNA had all been reverse transcribed beforehand. Generated by immunoSEQ multiplex PCR, the TCRdb table keeps only in-frame clones and is missing some. The sample holds roughly 180,000 clones, less than 15% seen once. Sequencing input: central memory CD4+ T cells from blood. The receptors derive from a woman aged 18-29 years in good health.

This clone has only a few counts. The chain combines TRBV20-1 with TRBJ2-1; no clear D. This CDR3 contains 11 residues. V lost 3 bases to trimming and J lost 5 bases, with 5 bases between them. The V gene's germline CDR1 is DFQATT and CDR2 SNEGSKA (reference sequence). CDR3 in DNA: TGCAGTGCTAGCCGAGACAATGAGCAGTTCTTC. It yields the protein CSASRDNEQFF.

This clone turned up a few times. This chain links TRBV18 with TRBJ1-2; D might be TRBD1 (6 bases). In germline, CDR1 is KGHSH, CDR2 LQKENI. Trimming pared 4 bases from V and 7 bases from J, leaving 13 bases between. The CDR3 runs to 13 residues. The CDR3 is CASSHRDNSGYTF. The CDR3 coding sequence is TGTGCCAGCTCACACAGGGATAATTCTGGCTACACCTTC.

The chain links TRBV29-1 to TRBJ1-2, with unresolved D. The CDR3 sequence is 13 residues long. CDR1 SQVTM and CDR2 ANQGSEA come from the germline V gene. The V end lost 1 base, the J end lost 8 bases, and 14 bases lay between the germline ends. CDR3 region: CSVEGGREYGYTF. The CDR3 nucleotides are TGCAGCGTTGAAGGCGGGAGGGAGTACGGCTACACCTTC. Together with reference TRBV29-1 and TRBJ1-2, the CDR3 gives the full variable domain: SAVISQKPSRDICQRGTSLTIQCQVDSQVTMMFWYRQQPGQSLTLIATANQGSEATYESGFVIDKFPISRPNLTFSTLTVSNMSPEDSSIYLCSVEGGREYGYTFGSGTRLTVV.

This clone showed up just a few times. The rearrangement joins TRBV14 to TRBJ1-1, with no clear D. CDR3 length: 12 residues. Germline CDR1 and CDR2: SGHDN and FVKESK. Trimming shortened V by 4 bases and J by 1 base, and 4 bases separated the two germline ends. This CDR3 is CASSRQNTEAFF. As DNA, the CDR3 is TGTGCCAGCAGCCGACAGAACACTGAAGCTTTCTTT.

The chain joins TRBV7-2 to TRBJ2-3, with TRBD2 identical over 10 bases. This CDR3 is built from 18 residues. Germline loops: CDR1 SGHTA, CDR2 FQGNSA. V lost 5 bases, J lost 0 bases, and 11 bases stayed unmatched. The DNA for the CDR3 is TGTGCCAGCAGCCCCCGTATGAGCGGGAGGGGCAGCACAGATACGCAGTATTTT. The encoded protein is CASSPRMSGRGSTDTQYF.

The J gene is TRBJ1-4, the V gene TRBV7-8; no reliable D call. This CDR3 spans 12 amino acids. The ends were cut back, 5 bases at V and 8 bases at J, with 9 bases in the middle. Per germline, CDR1 SGHVS and CDR2 FQNEAQ. The CDR3 DNA follows: TGTGCCAGCAGCCTCCGAGGGGAAAAACTGTTTTTT. This gives the protein CASSLRGEKLFF.

This clone has just a few counts. This chain joins TRBV10-2 and TRBJ2-2; a possible D gene is TRBD2 (5 bases). The germline V gene has CDR1 WSHSY and CDR2 SAAADI. The V gene lost 6 bases and the J gene lost 2 bases, with 13 bases spanning the gap. The length of the CDR3 is 15 residues. CDR3 in DNA: TGCGCCAGCAGATGGCGGACTCTTAACACCGGGGAGCTGTTTTTT. Translation gives CASRWRTLNTGELFF.

This clone was recorded a few times. The chain has TRBV5-4 and TRBJ1-2; 9 bases are a match to TRBD1. The V gene's germline CDR1 is SGHNT and CDR2 YYREEE (reference sequence). V trimming: 4 bases; J trimming: 4 bases; junction bases outside the gene matches: 5. This CDR3 region has 14 residues. DNA of the CDR3: TGTGCCAGCAGCCGTACAGGGGGCACCTATGGCTACACCTTC. Translation gives CASSRTGGTYGYTF.

This clone was detected a few times. The V gene is TRBV7-3, the J gene TRBJ2-5; a possible D gene is TRBD2 (5 bases). V lost 4 bases, J lost 11 bases, and 17 bases lay in between. Germline V CDR1 and CDR2: SGHTA, FQGTGA. This CDR3 comprises 13 residues. The CDR3 nucleotides read TGTGCCAGCAGCTCAAATCAATTCGGGGAGCAGTACTTC. Its translation: CASSSNQFGEQYF.

A few counts support this clone. The rearrangement uses TRBV7-2 and TRBJ1-2; tentatively, D is TRBD1 (6 bases). The germline gives CDR1 SGHTA, CDR2 FQGNSA. Trimming took 2 bases from V and 2 from J, leaving 12 bases between them. The CDR3 loop spans 15 amino acids. CDR3 amino acids: CASSLSGQLNYGYTF. The CDR3 DNA reads as TGTGCCAGCAGCTTATCGGGACAACTAAACTATGGCTACACCTTC.

Points on this clone: Other DNA sequences of this sample code for an identical CDR3. The rearrangement uses TRBV29-1 and TRBJ1-5, with D maybe TRBD1 (5 bases). The length of the CDR3 is 11 residues. Germline CDR1 SQVTM, CDR2 ANQGSEA. With 6 bases removed from V and 5 bases from J, the gap between germline ends came to 8 bases. DNA of the CDR3: TGCAGCGTGGGGCATGATCAGCCCCAGCATTTT. Translated: CSVGHDQPQHF.

In this sample, this clone turned up a few times. The chain has TRBV2 and TRBJ2-5; D may be TRBD2 (7 bases). Per the germline V gene, CDR1 is SNHLY and CDR2 is FYNNEI. The CDR3 contains 15 residues. V lost 1 base and J 5 bases, leaving 14 bases between the germline ends. The CDR3 is CASSEGIGGAETQYF. The CDR3 DNA follows: TGTGCCAGCAGTGAAGGAATTGGGGGGGCTGAGACCCAGTACTTC.

The CDR3 DNA sequence: TGCGCCAGCAGCTTGGAAACAGGGGCGGAGCAGCCCCAGCATTTT. Its translation is CASSLETGAEQPQHF. This rearrangement joins TRBV5-1 to TRBJ1-5; 7 bases map to TRBD1. This CDR3 region has 15 residues. Germline V gives CDR1 SGHRS, CDR2 YFSETQ. With V trimmed by 0 bases and J by 7 bases, 7 bases remained unmatched.

This clone appeared a few times. At one boundary the junction diverges from the germline segment, which might be a read error. The chain has TRBV5-4 and TRBJ2-1; 10 positions agree with TRBD2. The V gene's germline CDR1 is SGHNT and CDR2 YYREEE (reference sequence). CDR3 length: 17 residues. Here the CDR3 DNA reads TGCGCCAGCAGCCAGGCACTAGCGGGATTCTCCTACAATGAGCAGTTCTTC. Translating it yields CASSQALAGFSYNEQFF.

This clone was detected only a few times. The chain is built from TRBV10-3 and TRBJ2-7; TRBD2 matches at 11 bases. Germline V CDR1 and CDR2: ENHRY, SYGVKD. With 4 bases clipped from V and 0 bases from J, the junction kept 11 bases outside the gene matches. CDR3 length: 18 residues. For the CDR3, the DNA is TGTGCCATCAGTGCCCTGACTAGCGGGGCCCTTAGCTCCTACGAGCAGTACTTC. Translated, it gives CAISALTSGALSSYEQYF.

This clone came up a few times. The chain links TRBV21-1 to TRBJ2-1; the table names TRBD1, a call not compared with the DNA. TRBV21-1 is listed as a pseudogene. The CDR3 sequence is 16 residues long. CDR3 region: CASSKERRHTYNEQFF. As DNA, the CDR3 is TGTGCCAGCAGCAAAGAAAGGCGACACACATACAATGAGCAGTTCTTC.

This clone showed up just a few times. The CDR3 DNA reads as TGTGCCAGCAGCTTAGGGGTCATTTTCGATGGAGGTGAGCAGTTCTTC. This translates into CASSLGVIFDGGEQFF. The chain links TRBV7-9 to TRBJ2-1; the D gene is possibly TRBD2 (5 bases). With 1 base removed from V and 9 bases from J, the gap between germline ends came to 19 bases. Germline CDR1 is SEHNR and CDR2 is FQNEAQ (reference sequence). CDR3 size: 16 residues. Full variable domain (missing parts from reference TRBV7-9 and TRBJ2-1): DTGVSQNPRHKITKRGQNVTFRCDPISEHNRLYWYRQTLGQGPEFLTYFQNEAQLEKSRLLSDRFSAERPKGSFSTLEIQRTEQGDSAMYLCASSLGVIFDGGEQFFGPGTRLTVL.

The chain has TRBV30 and TRBJ1-2; the D gene is possibly TRBD1 (5 bases). The CDR3 length is 14 residues. Germline CDR1 reads GTSNPN; CDR2 reads SVGIG (reference sequence). With 4 bases removed from V and 12 bases from J, the gap between germline ends came to 24 bases. CDR3 loop: CAWTTSTGYMANTF. CDR3 bases: TGTGCCTGGACGACTTCAACAGGATATATGGCTAACACCTTC.

This clone was observed a handful of times. This sequence joins TRBV27 and TRBJ2-7; 8 positions match TRBD1. Germline V gene lookup returns CDR1 MNHEY and CDR2 SMNVEV (reference sequence). After removal of 2 bases from V and 7 bases from J, the junction contained 13 bases not matched to a gene. The CDR3 has 16 amino acids. The CDR3 spells CASSLKSSGGQGEQYF. The CDR3 nucleotides read TGTGCCAGCAGTTTAAAAAGTTCAGGGGGCCAGGGAGAGCAGTACTTC.

The chain is built from TRBV6-1 and TRBJ1-1, with D tentatively TRBD1 (6 bases). V lost 0 bases, J lost 6 bases, and 23 bases lay in between. The CDR3 has 18 amino acids. Germline assignment: CDR1 MNHNS and CDR2 SASEGT. The CDR3 bases are TGTGCCAGCAGTGAAGCATTTGTGTGGGGGCGAATAAAGGCTGAAGCTTTCTTT. This sequence encodes CASSEAFVWGRIKAEAFF.

In the case of this clone: This sample also contains other DNA sequences that code for the same CDR3. Written as DNA, the CDR3 is TGTGCCAGCAGCAGGGACAGCTCCTACGAGCAGTACTTC. Its protein product is CASSRDSSYEQYF. The V gene is TRBV7-9, the J gene TRBJ2-7, with 7 bases that match TRBD1. The V gene's germline CDR1 is SEHNR and CDR2 FQNEAQ (reference sequence). V gave up 5 bases and J gave up 0 bases; unmatched junction bases: 1. The CDR3 is made up of 13 amino acids.

This clone was counted a few times. CDR3 residues: CAISGVGYEQYF. The DNA of the CDR3 is TGTGCCATCAGTGGCGTCGGGTACGAGCAGTACTTC. The V gene is TRBV10-3, the J gene TRBJ2-7; D unresolved. The CDR3 sequence is 12 residues long. Germline lookup yields CDR1 ENHRY and CDR2 SYGVKD. Trimming shortened V by 4 bases and J by 4 bases, and 8 bases separated the two germline ends.

J is TRBJ2-7 and V is TRBV7-6; 10 bases are a match to TRBD2. V was clipped by 5 bases and J by 6 bases; unmatched bases: 1. The CDR3 is 12 amino acids. CDR1 is SGHVS, CDR2 FNYEAQ, per germline. CDR3 nucleotide sequence: TGTGCCAGCAGCAGACTAGCGGGCGAGCAGTACTTC. Protein: CASSRLAGEQYF.

This clone was counted between two and nine times. The gene calls are TRBV5-1 and TRBJ2-1; D is perhaps TRBD1 (5 bases). This CDR3 contains 13 residues. The V gene lost 4 bases and the J gene lost 7 bases, with 12 bases spanning the gap. Germline V lookup: CDR1 SGHRS, CDR2 YFSETQ. CDR3 nucleotides: TGCGCCAGCAGCCCTTCAGGGTTGAATGAGCAGTTCTTC. Its protein product is CASSPSGLNEQFF.

This clone was recorded at least ten times. This chain joins TRBV29-1 and TRBJ2-6, with D tentatively TRBD2 (6 bases). V gave up 3 bases and J gave up 0 bases, with 6 bases separating them. The CDR3 extends over 14 amino acids. The germline V gene has CDR1 SQVTM and CDR2 ANQGSEA. The CDR3 region is CSVDGGSGANVLTF. In nucleotides, the CDR3 is TGCAGCGTTGACGGGGGCTCTGGGGCCAACGTCCTGACTTTC.

The chain recombines TRBV4-2 with TRBJ2-2; TRBD2 matches at 8 bases. The CDR3 length is 16 residues. V lost 1 base to trimming and J lost 7 bases; unmatched junction nucleotides: 8. CDR1 is LGHNA, CDR2 YNFKEQ, per germline. The CDR3 bases are TGTGCCAGCAGCCAAGTCCAACGGGGGGGCGACGGGGAGCTGTTTTTT. Translation: CASSQVQRGGDGELFF.

This clone turned up a few times. V and J are TRBV5-1 and TRBJ1-5; D ambiguous. The CDR3 is made up of 13 amino acids. Germline V gene data show CDR1 as SGHRS and CDR2 as YFSETQ. The V end was cut by 0 bases, the J end by 5 bases, with 6 bases between. CDR3: CASSLVPDQPQHF. Here the CDR3 DNA reads TGCGCCAGCAGCTTGGTTCCGGATCAGCCCCAGCATTTT. The full variable domain, with the rest looked up from reference TRBV5-1 and TRBJ1-5, is KAGVTQTPRYLIKTRGQQVTLSCSPISGHRSVSWYQQTPGQGLQFLFEYFSETQRNKGNFPGRFSGRQFSNSRSEMNVSTLELGDSALYLCASSLVPDQPQHFGDGTRLSIL.

V usage is TRBV12-5 and J usage is TRBJ2-7; TRBD1 aligns across 7 bases. The CDR3 sequence is 18 residues long. Trimming removed 4 bases from V and 2 bases from J; junction bases left unmatched: 17. The germline gives CDR1 LGHNT, CDR2 FRNRAP. Here the CDR3 DNA reads TGTGCTAGTGGTTCGCCCTCAACCCGGGACAGATTCACCTACGAGCAGTACTTC. It translates to CASGSPSTRDRFTYEQYF.